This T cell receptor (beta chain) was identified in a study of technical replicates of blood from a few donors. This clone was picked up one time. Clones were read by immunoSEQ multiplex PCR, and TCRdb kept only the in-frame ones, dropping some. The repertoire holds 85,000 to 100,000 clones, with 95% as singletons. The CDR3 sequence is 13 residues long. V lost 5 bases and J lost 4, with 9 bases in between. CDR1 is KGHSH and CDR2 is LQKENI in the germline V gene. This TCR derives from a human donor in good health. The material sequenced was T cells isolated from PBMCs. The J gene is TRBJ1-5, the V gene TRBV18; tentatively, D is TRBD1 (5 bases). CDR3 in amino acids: CASSAGLNQPQHF. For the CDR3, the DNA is TGTGCCAGCTCAGCAGGGTTAAATCAGCCCCAGCATTTT.